This TCR beta chain was sequenced for a study of long-term antiretroviral therapy in people with HIV. Looked up from germline, CDR1 is SGHAT and CDR2 is FQNNGV. The length of the CDR3 is 13 residues. V shed 1 base and J shed 11 bases, with 9 bases lying between them. With survey level as its setting, the immunoSEQ assay was v3.0. The data were produced by immunoSEQ multiplex PCR, yet TCRdb's version contains in-frame clones alone and is incomplete. Of 8,500 to 9,500 clones in the sample, approximately 80% were seen once. This clonotype was sampled from a man aged 25 to 40 with HIV. The chain joins TRBV11-2 to TRBJ1-6; D unresolved. The input for sequencing was unsorted PBMCs, taken 0.4 years before starting antiretroviral therapy. CDR3 in DNA: TGTGCCAGCAGCTTAGCGTTGGGTGCACCCCTCCACTTT. The encoded protein is CASSLALGAPLHF.